This entry lists 20 T cell receptor beta chains sequenced from one sample in a study of human T cells and chemical hapten exposure. TCRdb reprocessed the RACE reads with MiXCR, giving one entry per CDR3 protein. The table records some 98,000 distinct CDR3 sequences, 9.5% to 14% of them present only once. Time point defined: pre-sensitization, week 0. Treatment given: therapeutic diphenylcyclopropenone sensitization with weekly scalp DPC. Sequenced here: whole blood, sampled in connection with sensitization to the hapten diphenylcyclopropenone (DPC). These receptors were obtained from a woman aged 55-70 years with alopecia areata. Some clones in this sample may be carry-over from other donors' samples.

This clonotype was seen repeatedly, ten times or more. This sequence joins TRBV11-2 and TRBJ1-2, with 7 nucleotides matching TRBD1. The germline CDR1 and CDR2 sequences are SGHAT and FQNNGV. CDR3 length: 15 residues. The V segment lost 1 base and the J segment 8 bases; nucleotides outside the gene matches: 10. CDR3 sequence reads: CASSLGSGGVVGYTF. The CDR3 DNA is TGTGCCAGCAGCTTAGGATCAGGGGGTGTCGTCGGCTACACCTTC.

In its sample, this clonotype was seen once. The chain is built from TRBV4-2 and TRBJ2-6; possibly TRBD2 for D (6 bases). V was pared by 4 bases and J by 0 bases, with 19 bases between. Germline V gene data show CDR1 as LGHNA and CDR2 as YNFKEQ. This CDR3 comprises 19 residues. The chain's CDR3 is CASSPLEEGLSSGANVLTF. The DNA of the CDR3 is TGTGCCAGCAGCCCTTTGGAGGAGGGGTTGAGCTCTGGGGCCAACGTCCTGACTTTC.

This clonotype has ten or more counts. This chain connects TRBV6-6 to TRBJ2-2; the D is unclear. Trimming shortened V by 7 bases and J by 4 bases, and 4 bases separated the two germline ends. The CDR3 consists of 11 residues. The germline gives CDR1 MNHNY, CDR2 SVGAGI (reference sequence). DNA of the CDR3: TGTGCCAGCAAGTCCACCGGGGAGCTGTTTTTT. Its translation is CASKSTGELFF.

The table lists this clonotype with many counts. The chain links TRBV5-4 to TRBJ1-6; the match to TRBD1 covers 11 bases. Germline loops: CDR1 SGHNT, CDR2 YYREEE (reference sequence). The CDR3 extends over 16 amino acids. The V gene end was trimmed by 5 bases and the J gene end by 4 bases; junction bases not matched to a gene: 5. The CDR3 loop is CASSTGTGGYNSPLHF. For the CDR3, the DNA is TGTGCCAGCAGTACCGGGACAGGGGGTTATAATTCACCCCTCCACTTT.

The chain combines TRBV12-3 or TRBV12-4 with TRBJ2-1; D perhaps matches TRBD2 (6 bases). Between the trimmed V and J ends, which lost 6 bases and 4 bases, there was a span of 16 bases. CDR3 length: 15 amino acids. CDR3 amino acids: CASSPVAGTYNEQFF. The CDR3 bases are TGTGCCAGCAGCCCCGTTGCCGGGACTTACAATGAGCAGTTCTTC.

This clonotype was observed a handful of times. The CDR3 loop is CATRGRQVLPGANVLTF. In nucleotides, the CDR3 is TGTGCCACTAGAGGCCGGCAGGTGCTACCTGGGGCCAACGTCCTGACTTTC. The chain links TRBV24-1 to TRBJ2-6; D gene ambiguous. Trimming removed 10 bases at V and 2 bases at J, with 20 bases between. This CDR3 has 17 residues. Germline CDR1 and CDR2: KGHDR and SFDVKD.

This clonotype was seen many times. The chain is built from TRBV29-1 and TRBJ1-2; D not certain. Trimming shortened V by 4 bases and J by 0 bases, and 9 bases separated the two germline ends. Germline CDR1 reads SQVTM; CDR2 reads ANQGSEA. This CDR3 is built from 13 residues. CDR3 residues: CSVADGANYGYTF. DNA for the CDR3: TGCAGCGTTGCCGACGGAGCTAACTATGGCTACACCTTC.

This clonotype was seen a few times. The V and J genes are TRBV18 and TRBJ2-5; D is uncertain. This CDR3 has 12 amino acids. The V gene's germline CDR1 is KGHSH and CDR2 LQKENI. V lost 3 bases to trimming and J lost 4 bases, with 6 bases between them. CDR3 region: CASSPRGETQYF. CDR3 DNA sequence: TGTGCCAGCTCACCCCGAGGAGAGACCCAGTACTTC.

The chain employs TRBV5-1 and TRBJ2-5; tentatively, D is TRBD2 (5 bases). The CDR3 covers 14 residues. Germline loops: CDR1 SGHRS, CDR2 YFSETQ. Between the trimmed V and J ends, which lost 4 bases and 5 bases, there was a span of 15 bases. The CDR3 DNA reads TGCGCCAGCAGCCCGGGATACTCTAGGGAGACCCAGTACTTC. This translates into CASSPGYSRETQYF.

This clonotype was observed a single time. The V and J genes are TRBV29-1 and TRBJ1-2; unclear D gene. This CDR3 has 12 residues. Germline assignment: CDR1 SQVTM and CDR2 ANQGSEA. V lost 3 bases to trimming and J lost 2 bases, with 7 bases between them. CDR3 protein: CSVDFQNYGYTF. The CDR3 nucleotides are TGCAGCGTTGACTTCCAAAACTATGGCTACACCTTC.

This clonotype was found many times. This sequence joins TRBV10-2 and TRBJ1-2; D is undetermined. The length of the CDR3 is 14 residues. Germline loops: CDR1 WSHSY, CDR2 SAAADI. Trimming pared 0 bases from V and 9 bases from J, leaving 14 bases between. The CDR3 is CASSESTLGYSYTF. The CDR3 DNA follows: TGCGCCAGCAGTGAGTCGACTCTGGGGTATAGCTACACCTTC.

The chain is built from TRBV29-1 and TRBJ1-6; D is unresolved. The CDR3 contains 15 residues. Germline CDR1 reads SQVTM; CDR2 reads ANQGSEA. Trimming stripped 8 bases from V and 5 bases from J, with 19 bases between. DNA for the CDR3: TGCAGCCCCAAATGGAGGGCATTTGATAATTCACCCCTCCACTTT. It yields the protein CSPKWRAFDNSPLHF.

V gene TRBV29-1 combines with J gene TRBJ2-3; D ambiguous. The CDR3 consists of 12 residues. The ends were cut back, 3 bases at V and 4 bases at J, with 8 bases in the middle. From germline, CDR1 is SQVTM and CDR2 ANQGSEA. Here the CDR3 reads CSVESGADTQYF. As DNA, the CDR3 is TGCAGCGTTGAGAGTGGGGCAGATACGCAGTATTTT.

CDR3 sequence reads: CASSLDRMSGANVLTF. The CDR3 DNA sequence: TGTGCCAGCAGCCTCGACAGGATGTCTGGGGCCAACGTCCTGACTTTC. This chain connects TRBV11-2 to TRBJ2-6; D possibly corresponds to TRBD1 (6 bases). This CDR3 spans 16 amino acids. V was cut by 5 bases and J by 1 base, with 12 bases left in between. CDR1 and CDR2 from the germline V gene are SGHAT and FQNNGV.

This clonotype was found many times. J is TRBJ2-5 and V is TRBV15; perhaps TRBD2 as D (5 bases). There are 11 residues in the CDR3. CDR1 is LNHNV, CDR2 YYDKDF, per germline (reference sequence). With 9 bases removed from V and 4 bases from J, the gap between germline ends came to 9 bases. CDR3 nucleotide sequence: TGTGCCACGCGAGGGCCAGAGACCCAGTACTTC. Protein: CATRGPETQYF.

This clonotype was observed at least ten times. The chain couples TRBV2 to TRBJ2-7; TRBD1 aligns across 8 bases. This CDR3 is built from 14 residues. Germline V lookup: CDR1 SNHLY, CDR2 FYNNEI. J gave up 6 bases and V 5 bases, and 9 bases lay outside the gene matches. The CDR3 DNA reads as TGTGCCAGCAGTCTAGAGGGACAGGTCGGCGAGCAGTACTTC. It is translated as CASSLEGQVGEQYF.

CDR3 sequence: CSVGVSHYEQYF. In nucleotides, the CDR3 is TGCAGCGTTGGGGTCAGCCACTACGAGCAGTACTTC. This chain connects TRBV29-1 to TRBJ2-7; no definite D call. Per germline, CDR1 SQVTM and CDR2 ANQGSEA. Trimming took 4 bases from V and 3 from J, leaving 10 bases between them. This CDR3 has 12 amino acids.

This clonotype was recorded a few times. J is TRBJ2-3 and V is TRBV29-1; possibly TRBD1 for D (6 bases). V was trimmed by 1 base and J by 4 bases, leaving 9 bases between them. Germline V CDR1 and CDR2: SQVTM, ANQGSEA. The CDR3 totals 13 residues. CDR3 sequence reads: CSVEVTGPDTQYF. CDR3 sequence (DNA): TGCAGCGTTGAAGTTACAGGGCCAGATACGCAGTATTTT.

This clonotype has more than one count but fewer than ten. The chain has TRBV9 and TRBJ2-3; no definite D call. The V end was cut by 3 bases, the J end by 8 bases, with 7 bases between. CDR3 length: 11 residues. Germline CDR1 and CDR2: SGDLS and YYNGEE. The chain's CDR3 is CASSDRRTQYF. The CDR3 DNA sequence: TGTGCCAGCAGCGACCGACGTACGCAGTATTTT.

V gene TRBV5-1 combines with J gene TRBJ1-3; the D is unclear. The CDR3 has 16 residues. V was clipped by 4 bases and J by 0 bases, with 14 bases between them. Germline CDR1 is SGHRS and CDR2 is YFSETQ. The CDR3 nucleotides read TGCGCCAGCAGCCTGGAAACCGTATCCTCTGGAAACACCATATATTTT. It yields the protein CASSLETVSSGNTIYF.